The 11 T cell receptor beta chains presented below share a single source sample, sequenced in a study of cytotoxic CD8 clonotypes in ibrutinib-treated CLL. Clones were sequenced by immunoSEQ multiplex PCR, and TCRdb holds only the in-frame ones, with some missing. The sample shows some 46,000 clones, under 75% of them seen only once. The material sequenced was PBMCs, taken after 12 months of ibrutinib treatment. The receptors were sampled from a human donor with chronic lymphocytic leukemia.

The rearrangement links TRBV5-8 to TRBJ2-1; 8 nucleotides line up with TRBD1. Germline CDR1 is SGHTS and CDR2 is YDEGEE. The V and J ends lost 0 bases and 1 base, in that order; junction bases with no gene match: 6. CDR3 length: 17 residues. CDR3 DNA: TGTGCCAGCAGCTTGGAAGTTTGGACAGGGTCCTACAATGAGCAGTTCTTC. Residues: CASSLEVWTGSYNEQFF.

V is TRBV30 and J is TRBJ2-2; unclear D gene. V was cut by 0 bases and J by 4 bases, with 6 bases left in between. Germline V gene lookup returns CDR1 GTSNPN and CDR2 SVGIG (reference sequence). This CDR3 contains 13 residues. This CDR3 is CAWSVPGTGELFF. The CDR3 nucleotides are TGTGCCTGGAGTGTTCCGGGCACCGGGGAGCTGTTTTTT.

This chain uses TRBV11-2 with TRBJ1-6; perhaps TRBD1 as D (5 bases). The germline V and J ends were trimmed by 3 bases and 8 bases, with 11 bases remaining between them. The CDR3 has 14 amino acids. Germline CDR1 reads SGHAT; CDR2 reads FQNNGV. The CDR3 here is CASSFQGLDSPLHF. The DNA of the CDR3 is TGTGCCAGCAGCTTTCAGGGTTTGGATTCACCCCTCCACTTT.

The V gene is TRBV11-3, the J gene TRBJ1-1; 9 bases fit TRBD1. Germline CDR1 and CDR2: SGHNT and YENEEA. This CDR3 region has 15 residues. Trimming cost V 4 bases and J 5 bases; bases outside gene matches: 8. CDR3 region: CASSSTGTGRTEAFF. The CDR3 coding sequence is TGTGCCAGCAGCTCCACCGGGACAGGGCGGACTGAAGCTTTCTTT.

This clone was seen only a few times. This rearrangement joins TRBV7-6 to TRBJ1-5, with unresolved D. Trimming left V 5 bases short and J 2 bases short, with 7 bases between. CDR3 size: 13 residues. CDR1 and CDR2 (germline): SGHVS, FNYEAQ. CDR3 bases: TGTGCCAGCAGCGGCGAGGGCAATCAGCCCCAGCATTTT. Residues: CASSGEGNQPQHF.

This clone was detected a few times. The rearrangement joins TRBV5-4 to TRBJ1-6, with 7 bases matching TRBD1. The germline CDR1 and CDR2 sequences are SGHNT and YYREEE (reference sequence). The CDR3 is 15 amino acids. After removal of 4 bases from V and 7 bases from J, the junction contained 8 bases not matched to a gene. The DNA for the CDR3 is TGTGCCAGCAGCCCCGACAGGGACCGGAATTCACCCCTCCACTTT. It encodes CASSPDRDRNSPLHF.

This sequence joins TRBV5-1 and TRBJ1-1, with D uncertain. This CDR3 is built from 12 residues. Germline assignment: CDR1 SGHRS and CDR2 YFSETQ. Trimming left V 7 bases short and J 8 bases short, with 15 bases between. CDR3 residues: CASGGERREAFF. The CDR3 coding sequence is TGCGCCAGCGGAGGAGAGAGGAGGGAAGCTTTCTTT.

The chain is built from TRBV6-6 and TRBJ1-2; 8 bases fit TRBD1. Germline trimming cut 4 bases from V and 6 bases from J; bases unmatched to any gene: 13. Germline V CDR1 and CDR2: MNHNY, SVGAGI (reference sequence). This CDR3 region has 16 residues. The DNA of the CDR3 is TGTGCCAGCAGTTTCCCACCTGCCGACAGGGGCGATGGCTACACCTTC. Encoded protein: CASSFPPADRGDGYTF.

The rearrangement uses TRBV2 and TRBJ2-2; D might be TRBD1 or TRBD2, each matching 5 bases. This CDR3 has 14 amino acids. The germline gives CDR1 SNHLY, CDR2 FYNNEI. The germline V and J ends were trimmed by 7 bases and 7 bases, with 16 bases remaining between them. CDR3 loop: CASTSFLGGGELFF. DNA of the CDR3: TGTGCCAGCACCTCCTTCCTTGGGGGCGGGGAGCTGTTTTTT.

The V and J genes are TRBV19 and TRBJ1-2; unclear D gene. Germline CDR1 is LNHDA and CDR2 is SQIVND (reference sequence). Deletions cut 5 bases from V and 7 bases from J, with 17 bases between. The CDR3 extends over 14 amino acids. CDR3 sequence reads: CASSAGSELRGYTF. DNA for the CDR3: TGTGCCAGTAGTGCTGGGTCTGAGCTTCGTGGCTACACCTTC.

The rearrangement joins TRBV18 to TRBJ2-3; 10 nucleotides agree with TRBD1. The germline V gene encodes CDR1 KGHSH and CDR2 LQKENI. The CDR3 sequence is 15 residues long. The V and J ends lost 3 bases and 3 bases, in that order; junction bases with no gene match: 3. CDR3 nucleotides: TGTGCCAGCTCACCTACGGACAGGGGGACAGATACGCAGTATTTT. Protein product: CASSPTDRGTDTQYF.